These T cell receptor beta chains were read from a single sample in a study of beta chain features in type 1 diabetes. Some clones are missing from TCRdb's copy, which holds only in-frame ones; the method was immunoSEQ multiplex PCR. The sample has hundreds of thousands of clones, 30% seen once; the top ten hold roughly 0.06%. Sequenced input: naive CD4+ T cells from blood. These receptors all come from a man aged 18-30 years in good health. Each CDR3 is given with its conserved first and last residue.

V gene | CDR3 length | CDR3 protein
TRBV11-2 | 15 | CASSPEASPRDTQYF
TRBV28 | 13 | CASTLTGEYEQYF
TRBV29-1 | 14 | CSVVPSGAYDEQFF
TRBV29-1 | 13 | CSVEGTVQETQYF
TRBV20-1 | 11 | CSAELGNEQFF
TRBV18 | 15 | CASSLRDPQYTEQFF
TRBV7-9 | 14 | CASSSPGRGYGYTF
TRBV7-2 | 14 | CASSLVSGTETQYF
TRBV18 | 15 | CASSPFTAAQETQYF
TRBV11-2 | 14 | CASSHGLASYEQYF
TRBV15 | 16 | CATSGRTSGITDTQYF
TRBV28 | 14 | CASSPGTGGYGYTF
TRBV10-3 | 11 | CAIKRGYEQYF
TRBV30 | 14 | CAWSVRLSSYEQYF
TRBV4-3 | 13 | CASSQELVGTQYF
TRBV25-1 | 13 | CASSLAGLDGYTF
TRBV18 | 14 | CASSPKGRGYEQYF
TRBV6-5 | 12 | CASSRDRAGYTF
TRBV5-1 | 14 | CASSPDRSEETQYF
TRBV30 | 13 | CAWGQGHGETQYF
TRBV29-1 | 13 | CSVGAPTNTEAFF